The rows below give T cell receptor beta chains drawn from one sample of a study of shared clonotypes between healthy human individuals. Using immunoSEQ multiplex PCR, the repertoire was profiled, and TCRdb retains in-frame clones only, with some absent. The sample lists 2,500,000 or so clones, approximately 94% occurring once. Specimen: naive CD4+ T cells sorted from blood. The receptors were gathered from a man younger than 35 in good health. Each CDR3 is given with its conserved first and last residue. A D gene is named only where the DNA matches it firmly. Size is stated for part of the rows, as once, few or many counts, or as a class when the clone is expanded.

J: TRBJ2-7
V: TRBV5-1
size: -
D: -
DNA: TGCGCCAGCAGCTTGGATGGACAGTCCGTCCGCGAGCAGTACTTC
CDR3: CASSLDGQSVREQYF

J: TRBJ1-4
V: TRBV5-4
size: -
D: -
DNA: TGTGCCAGCAGCCAGCCGGACGGAGCAACTAATGAAAAACTGTTTTTT
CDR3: CASSQPDGATNEKLFF

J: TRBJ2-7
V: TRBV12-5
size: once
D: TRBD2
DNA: TGTGCTAGTGGTTTTGGCGGGAGTTCCCTCGAGCAGTACTTC
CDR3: CASGFGGSSLEQYF

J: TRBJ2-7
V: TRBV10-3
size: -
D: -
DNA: TGTGCCATCAGTGCCAGGTCAGGAAGCTCCTACGAGCAGTACTTC
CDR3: CAISARSGSSYEQYF

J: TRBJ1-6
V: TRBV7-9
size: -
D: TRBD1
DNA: TGTGCCAGCAGTTTTGCAGGGACAGGGCCTTCACCCCTCCACTTT
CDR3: CASSFAGTGPSPLHF

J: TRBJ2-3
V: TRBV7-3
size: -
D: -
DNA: TGTGCCAGCAGCTATCGGGGGGCCCCCACAGATACGCAGTATTTT
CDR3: CASSYRGAPTDTQYF

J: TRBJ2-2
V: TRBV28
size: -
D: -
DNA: TGTGCCAGCAGTTTATTTCCAGCTGAGAACACCGGGGAGCTGTTTTTT
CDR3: CASSLFPAENTGELFF

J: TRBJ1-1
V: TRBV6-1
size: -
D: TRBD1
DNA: TGTGCCAGCAGTGACCAGGGGGCGCTTAGTGAAGCTTTCTTT
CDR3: CASSDQGALSEAFF

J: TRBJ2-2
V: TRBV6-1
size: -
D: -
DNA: TGTGCCAGCAGTGAGGTACAGGGATTTACCGGGGAGCTGTTTTTT
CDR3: CASSEVQGFTGELFF

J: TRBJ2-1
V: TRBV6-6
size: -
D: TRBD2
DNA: TGTGCCAGCGACTCTTCGGGACTAGCGGTAAATGAGCAGTTCTTC
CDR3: CASDSSGLAVNEQFF

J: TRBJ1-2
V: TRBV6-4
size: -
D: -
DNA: TGTGCCAGCAGTGAACAGCCGGGAGACTATGGCTACACCTTC
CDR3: CASSEQPGDYGYTF

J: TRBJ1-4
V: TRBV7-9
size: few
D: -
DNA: TGTGCCAGCAGAAACTCAGGTTCAAAACTGTTTTTT
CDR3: CASRNSGSKLFF

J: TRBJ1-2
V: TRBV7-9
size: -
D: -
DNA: TGTGCCAGCAGCTTAATTAGCGAGGGGAGTGGCTACACCTTC
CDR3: CASSLISEGSGYTF

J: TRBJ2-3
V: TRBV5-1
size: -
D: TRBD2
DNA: TGCGCCAGCAGCCGCACTAGCGGAGCAGATACGCAGTATTTT
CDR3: CASSRTSGADTQYF

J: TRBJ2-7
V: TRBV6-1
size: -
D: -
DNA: TGTGCCAGCAGCCCCAGGGGAGGAATCTACGAGCAGTACTTC
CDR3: CASSPRGGIYEQYF

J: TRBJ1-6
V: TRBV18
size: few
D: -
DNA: TGTGCCAGCTCACCCGAGGGATCACCCCTCCACTTT
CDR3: CASSPEGSPLHF

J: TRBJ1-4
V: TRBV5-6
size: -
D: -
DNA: TGTGCCAGCAGCTTGGGGGCCAGTGGAGAAAAACTGTTTTTT
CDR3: CASSLGASGEKLFF

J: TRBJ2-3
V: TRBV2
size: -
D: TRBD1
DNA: TGTGCCAGCAGTGTAGGGACAGGGGGAACAGATACGCAGTATTTT
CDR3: CASSVGTGGTDTQYF

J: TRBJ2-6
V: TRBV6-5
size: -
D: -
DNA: TGTGCCAGCAGTTACTCGGCGCTCTCTGGGGCCAACGTCCTGACTTTC
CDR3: CASSYSALSGANVLTF

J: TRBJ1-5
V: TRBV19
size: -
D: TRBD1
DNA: TGTGCCAGTAGTAAACAGGACAGGGACAATCAGCCCCAGCATTTT
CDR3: CASSKQDRDNQPQHF

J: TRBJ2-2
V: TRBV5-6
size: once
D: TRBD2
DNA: TGTGCCAGCAGCTACGCCGGGACTAGGTTCACCGGGGAGCTGTTTTTT
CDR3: CASSYAGTRFTGELFF

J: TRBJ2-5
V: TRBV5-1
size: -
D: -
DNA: TGCGCCAGCAGCTTGGACACGAGGGGGGAGACCCAGTACTTC
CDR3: CASSLDTRGETQYF

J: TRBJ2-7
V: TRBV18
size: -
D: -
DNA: TGTGCCAGCTCACCCCCTTCTTCCCACGAGCAGTACTTC
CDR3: CASSPPSSHEQYF

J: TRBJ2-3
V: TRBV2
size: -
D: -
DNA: TGTGCCAGCAGTGAACAGGGCTTCACAGATACGCAGTATTTT
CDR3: CASSEQGFTDTQYF

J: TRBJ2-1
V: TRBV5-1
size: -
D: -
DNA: TGCGCCAGCAGCCCCCCGGGAAATGAGCAGTTCTTC
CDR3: CASSPPGNEQFF

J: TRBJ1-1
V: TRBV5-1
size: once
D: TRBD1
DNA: TGCGCCAGCAGCTCTGGACAGGGCGGAACTGAAGCTTTCTTT
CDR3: CASSSGQGGTEAFF

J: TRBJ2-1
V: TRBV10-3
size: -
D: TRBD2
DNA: TGTGCCATCAGTGCGGGAGGGGATGAGCAGTTCTTC
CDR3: CAISAGGDEQFF

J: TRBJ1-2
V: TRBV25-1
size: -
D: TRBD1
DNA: TGTGCCAGCAGTGAATATAGTTCCGGGACAGACTACACCTTC
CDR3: CASSEYSSGTDYTF

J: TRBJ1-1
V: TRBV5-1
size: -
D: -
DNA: TGCGCCAGCAGCTTGGGCCGGGAGAACACTGAAGCTTTCTTT
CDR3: CASSLGRENTEAFF

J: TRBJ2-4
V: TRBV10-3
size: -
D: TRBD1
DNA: TGTGCCATCAGACCGGGACAGGGAGCCAAAAACATTCAGTACTTC
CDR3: CAIRPGQGAKNIQYF

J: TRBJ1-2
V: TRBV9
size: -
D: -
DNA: TGTGCCAGCAGCGTCCCGGTCGCCAGCCCCTTAAGGTATGGCTACACCTTC
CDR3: CASSVPVASPLRYGYTF

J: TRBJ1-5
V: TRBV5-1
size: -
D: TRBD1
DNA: TGCGCCAGCAGCCCTGGGACAGGGGCGAATCAGCCCCAGCATTTT
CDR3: CASSPGTGANQPQHF

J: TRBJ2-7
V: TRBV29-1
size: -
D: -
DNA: TGCAGCGTGCGGCCCGGGGCGTACGAGCAGTACTTC
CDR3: CSVRPGAYEQYF

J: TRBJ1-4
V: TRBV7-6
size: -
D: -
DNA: TGTGCCAGCAGCTTTAGTCCTGTGGGGACAGAAAAACTGTTTTTT
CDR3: CASSFSPVGTEKLFF

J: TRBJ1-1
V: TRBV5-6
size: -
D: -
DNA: TGTGCCAGCAGCAAGACCGGGACGGGGGGTGAAGCTTTCTTT
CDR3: CASSKTGTGGEAFF

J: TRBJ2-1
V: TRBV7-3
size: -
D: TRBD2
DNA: TGTGCCAGCAGCTTAACGTTTACTAGCGATGAGCAGTTCTTC
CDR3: CASSLTFTSDEQFF

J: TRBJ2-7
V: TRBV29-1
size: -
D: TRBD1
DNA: TGCAGCGTAGTACAGGGGGGATACGAGCAGTACTTC
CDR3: CSVVQGGYEQYF

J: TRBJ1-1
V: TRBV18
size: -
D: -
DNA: TGTGCCACCTTAGAAGGGGTCGGCACTGAAGCTTTCTTT
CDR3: CATLEGVGTEAFF

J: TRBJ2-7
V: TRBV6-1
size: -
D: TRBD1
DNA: TGTGCCAGCAGTGAAGCGACGTTCCAGGGGGCGCGTTACGAGCAGTACTTC
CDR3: CASSEATFQGARYEQYF

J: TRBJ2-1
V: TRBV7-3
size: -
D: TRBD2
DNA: TGTGCCAGCAGCTTAGCTTCTAGCGGGGGCCTCAATGAGCAGTTCTTC
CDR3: CASSLASSGGLNEQFF

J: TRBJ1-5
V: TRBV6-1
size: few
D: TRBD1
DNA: TGTGCCAGTGCCCGGACAGGCACGACTAATCAGCCCCAGCATTTT
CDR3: CASARTGTTNQPQHF

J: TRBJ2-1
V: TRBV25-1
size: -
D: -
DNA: TGTGCCAGCAGTTCACTTAAACATTCCTACAATGAGCAGTTCTTC
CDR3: CASSSLKHSYNEQFF

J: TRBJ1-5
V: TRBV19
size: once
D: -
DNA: TGTGCCAGTAGGGGCTACAATAGCAATCAGCCCCAGCATTTT
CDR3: CASRGYNSNQPQHF

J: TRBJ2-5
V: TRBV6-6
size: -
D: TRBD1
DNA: TGTGCCAGCTCCGGACAGGCGGCGACCCAGTACTTC
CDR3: CASSGQAATQYF